This TCR beta chain was captured by sequencing in a study of cytomegalovirus exposure and HLA in healthy donors. 60 Vbeta and 13 Jbeta primers were used in PCR. Produced via immunoSEQ multiplex PCR; TCRdb's table is partial and in-frame only. The data hold around 100,000 clones, with approximately 70% observed a single time. This clone was counted only a few times. From germline, CDR1 is MNHEY and CDR2 SVGAGI. V shed 2 bases, J shed 8 bases, and the junction held 7 bases outside the gene matches. This CDR3 contains 15 residues. V gene TRBV6-5 combines with J gene TRBJ2-1; 9 bases match TRBD2. The clonotype originates from a man aged 30-40 years in good health and CMV-seropositive. The sequencing sample was made of PBMCs. CDR3 coding DNA: TGTGCCAGCAGTTACCAATTAGCGGGAGTAGATGAGCAGTTCTTC. Protein sequence: CASSYQLAGVDEQFF.